A selection of T cell receptor beta chains follows, all from one sample in a study of T-cell memory formation after mild COVID-19. TCRdb itself ran the 5' RACE reads through MiXCR, one entry per CDR3 protein. This table has roughly 250,000 distinct CDR3 sequences, roughly 15% appearing once. Sequences were obtained from PBMCs or a T cell subset sorted from them (not recorded which). The receptors shown here come from a man between 18 and 29 years old who had mild COVID-19 (a few samples of this study predate the infection). Cell type and time point are not known. CDR3s include the opening cysteine and the closing phenylalanine or tryptophan. A D gene is named only where the DNA matches it firmly. Size tells how often a clone was seen (once, few, many) or the class of an expanded clone, and some rows leave it out.

-	TRBV5-6	TRBD1	TRBJ1-2	TGTGCCAGCAGCTTAGAAGGGACAGGTCGTGACTACACCTTC	CASSLEGTGRDYTF
many	TRBV2	-	TRBJ1-2	TGTGCCAGCAGTGAAGATAGGGACTATGGCTACACCTTC	CASSEDRDYGYTF
-	TRBV5-1	-	TRBJ1-2	TGCGCCAGCAGCTTGTTCCCAGGGAAAGACTATGGCTACACCTTC	CASSLFPGKDYGYTF
-	TRBV5-5	TRBD1	TRBJ2-1	TGTGCCAGCAGCCGGGACAGGGGGCGAGATGAGCAGTTCTTC	CASSRDRGRDEQFF
few	TRBV20-1	TRBD2	TRBJ2-3	TGCAGTGCTCCTGAGACTAGCGGGCGGACAGATACGCAGTATTTT	CSAPETSGRTDTQYF
-	TRBV12-3/TRBV12-4	-	TRBJ2-3	TGTGCCAGCAAATTGGACGCTAGCACAGATACGCAGTATTTT	CASKLDASTDTQYF
-	TRBV20-1	-	TRBJ2-5	TGCAGTGCTAGCGGTCAAGAGACCCAGTACTTC	CSASGQETQYF
many	TRBV12-3/TRBV12-4	TRBD1	TRBJ1-6	TGTGCCAGCAGAAACCGGGACAGGGCTTCACCCCTCCACTTT	CASRNRDRASPLHF
few	TRBV4-1	TRBD1	TRBJ2-7	TGCGCCAGCAGCCCGGGACAGGGACACCGACGAGACACCTACGAGCAGTACTTC	CASSPGQGHRRDTYEQYF
few	TRBV5-1	-	TRBJ1-1	TGCGCCAGCAGCTTGGCGGGCATCCCGGGCACTGAAGCTTTCTTT	CASSLAGIPGTEAFF
-	TRBV20-1	-	TRBJ2-1	TGCAGTGCTAGAGATCGGGGCGGGGAGGTAGATGAGCAGTTCTTC	CSARDRGGEVDEQFF
few	TRBV6-5	-	TRBJ1-1	TGTGCCAGCAGTTCAGCTACAGGGATTGAAGCTTTCTTT	CASSSATGIEAFF
-	TRBV5-6	TRBD1	TRBJ2-3	TGTGCCAGCAGCTTGGGGCCCAGGGGGTCGACAGATACGCAGTATTTT	CASSLGPRGSTDTQYF
many	TRBV10-3	-	TRBJ2-3	TGTGCCATCAGTGATTTTAGGGGAGATACGCAGTATTTT	CAISDFRGDTQYF
few	TRBV5-6	-	TRBJ2-1	TGTGCCAGCAGCTTGCGCGGGGGCCCCTACAATGAGCAGTTCTTC	CASSLRGGPYNEQFF
few	TRBV19	-	TRBJ2-1	TGTGCCAGTAGTACCCCTATGGCGGGCACCGGTGAGCAGTTCTTC	CASSTPMAGTGEQFF
-	TRBV5-6	-	TRBJ2-2	TGTGCCAGCAACGGTGATGGCGGTGGGAACACCGGGGAGCTGTTTTTT	CASNGDGGGNTGELFF
-	TRBV11-2	-	TRBJ2-5	TGTGCCAGCAGCCACGACTCGCAAGAGACCCAGTACTTC	CASSHDSQETQYF
-	TRBV2	-	TRBJ2-6	TGTGCCAGCAGTGAATGGGGGTCTGGGGCCAACGTCCTGACTTTC	CASSEWGSGANVLTF
many	TRBV18	-	TRBJ1-1	TGTGCCAGCTCACCACGGATGAACACTGAAGCTTTCTTT	CASSPRMNTEAFF
few	TRBV25-1	-	TRBJ2-2	TGTGCCAGCAGTTACGCGGAGCGGGTCACCGGGGAGCTGTTTTTT	CASSYAERVTGELFF
-	TRBV9	-	TRBJ2-7	TGTGCCAGCAGCGTAGATAGCCTGCGCGCCGAGCAGTACTTC	CASSVDSLRAEQYF